This T cell receptor beta chain was captured in a study of beta chain features in type 1 diabetes. TCRB transcripts that were expressed got sequenced, as all of the isolated RNA had been reverse transcribed. Generated by immunoSEQ multiplex PCR, the TCRdb table keeps only in-frame clones and is missing some. The sample has over 150,000 clones, about 12% seen once; the top ten hold approximately 0.64%. Germline CDR1 reads SGHTA; CDR2 reads FQGNSA. The CDR3 loop spans 18 amino acids. The trim removed 5 bases at V and 1 base at J, leaving 15 bases unmatched. This chain uses TRBV7-2 with TRBJ2-3; 7 bases are shared with TRBD2. This clonotype was sampled from a woman aged 18-35 years in good health. Sequenced: central memory CD4+ T cells from blood. CDR3 bases: TGTGCCAGCAGCCCCCAGGCGGGGAGGGGAAGAGGCACAGATACGCAGTATTTT. Residues: CASSPQAGRGRGTDTQYF.